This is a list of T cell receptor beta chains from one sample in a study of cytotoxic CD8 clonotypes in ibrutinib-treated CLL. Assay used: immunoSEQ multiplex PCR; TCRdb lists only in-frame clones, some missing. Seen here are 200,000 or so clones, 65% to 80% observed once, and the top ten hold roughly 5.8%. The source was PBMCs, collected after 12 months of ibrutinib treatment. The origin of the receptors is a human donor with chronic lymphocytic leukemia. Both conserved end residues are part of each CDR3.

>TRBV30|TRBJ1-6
CAWTPSDPYNSPLHF
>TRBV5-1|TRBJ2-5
CASSLAGHLQETQYF
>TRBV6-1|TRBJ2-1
CASSDSGDLNEQFF
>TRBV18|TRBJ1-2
CASSSGQGVRGYTF
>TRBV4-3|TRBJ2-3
CASSPRLAGEAGDTQYF
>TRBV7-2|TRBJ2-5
CASSLAPQEETQYF
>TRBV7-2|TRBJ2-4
CASSLGQQNIQYF
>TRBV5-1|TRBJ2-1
CASSLELAGGNNEQFF
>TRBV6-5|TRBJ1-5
CASSQQGLTHQPQHF
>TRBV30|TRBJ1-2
CAWDSDGYTF
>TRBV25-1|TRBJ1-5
CASSEAGQGVGQPQHF
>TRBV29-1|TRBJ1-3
CSAGTEGNTIYF
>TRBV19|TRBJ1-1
CASSKVQGTEAFF
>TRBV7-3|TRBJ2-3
CASSLTGSGRAADTQYF
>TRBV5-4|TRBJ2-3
CASSRFLTDTQYF
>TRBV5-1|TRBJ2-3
CASSLGARLAGSTDTQYF
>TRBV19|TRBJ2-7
CASSIGSGNEQYF
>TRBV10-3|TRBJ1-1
CAISEQGNFFAEAFF
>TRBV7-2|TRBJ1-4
CASRKSREGEKLFF
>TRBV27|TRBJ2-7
CASSLSGNPHEQYF
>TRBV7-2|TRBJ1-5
CASSREYNQPQHF
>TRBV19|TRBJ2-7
CASNGQGGYEQYF
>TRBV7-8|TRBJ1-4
CASSGGQGSLTNEKLFF
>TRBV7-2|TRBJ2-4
CASSLPSGGIIAKNIQYF
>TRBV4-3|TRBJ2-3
CASSLAPGDTQYF
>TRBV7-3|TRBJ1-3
CASSSPGSGSGNTIYF
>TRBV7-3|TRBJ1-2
CASSSGGNGYTF
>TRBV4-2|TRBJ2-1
CASSPELSSYNEQFF